This T cell receptor beta chain derives from a study of blood T cell repertoires in COVID-19. Generated by immunoSEQ multiplex PCR, the TCRdb table keeps only in-frame clones and is missing some. This table holds over 100,000 clones, around 83% found once. The cohort comprised adults aged about 18 to 90 years residing in about 25 US areas. This CDR3 is 16 amino acids long. Germline CDR1 SGHNT, CDR2 YENEEA. Trimming stripped 0 bases from V and 5 bases from J, with 14 bases between. The clonotype comes from a woman in her 30s who had recovered from COVID-19. The sequenced sample consisted of PBMCs or T cells enriched from blood (not recorded which). The V call is TRBV11-3, the J call TRBJ2-1; TRBD2 is a possible D gene (5 bases). CDR3 loop: CASSLDRGRGHNEQFF. In DNA, the CDR3 is TGTGCCAGCAGCTTAGATCGAGGGCGAGGCCACAATGAGCAGTTCTTC.